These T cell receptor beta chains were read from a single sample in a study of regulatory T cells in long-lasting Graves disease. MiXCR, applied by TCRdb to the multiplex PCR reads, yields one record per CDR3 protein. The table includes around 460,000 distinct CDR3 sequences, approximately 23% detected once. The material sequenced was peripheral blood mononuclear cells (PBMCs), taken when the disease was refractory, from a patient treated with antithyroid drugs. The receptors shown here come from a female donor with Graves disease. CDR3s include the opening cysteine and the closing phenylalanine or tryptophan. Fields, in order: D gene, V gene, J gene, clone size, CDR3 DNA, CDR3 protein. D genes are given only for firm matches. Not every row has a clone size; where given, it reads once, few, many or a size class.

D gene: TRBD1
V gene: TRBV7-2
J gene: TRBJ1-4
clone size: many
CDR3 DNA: TGTGCCAGCAGCACAGGGGCAACTAATGAAAAACTGTTTTTT
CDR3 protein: CASSTGATNEKLFF

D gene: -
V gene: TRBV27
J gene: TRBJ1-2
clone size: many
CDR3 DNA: TGTGCCAGCAGTTCCCACGCCGGAGTAAGTGGCTACACCTTC
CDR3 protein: CASSSHAGVSGYTF

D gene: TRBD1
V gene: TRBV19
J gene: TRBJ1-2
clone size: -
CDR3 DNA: TGTGCCAGCAACTCACAGGGGGCAGATCCTTATGGCTACACCTTC
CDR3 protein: CASNSQGADPYGYTF

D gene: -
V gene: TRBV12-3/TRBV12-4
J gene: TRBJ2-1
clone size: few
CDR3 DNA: TGTGCCAGCAGTTTAGGTGCAGTTAATGAGCAGTTCTTC
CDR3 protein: CASSLGAVNEQFF

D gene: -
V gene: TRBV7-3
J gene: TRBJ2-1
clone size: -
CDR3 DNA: TGTGCCAGCAGCCTGGGGCCAGGGTACAATGAGCAGTTCTTC
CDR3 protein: CASSLGPGYNEQFF

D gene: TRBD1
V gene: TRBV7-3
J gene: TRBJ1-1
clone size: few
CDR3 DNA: TGTGCCAGCAGCGGTACAGGGGACACTGAAGCTTTCTTT
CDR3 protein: CASSGTGDTEAFF

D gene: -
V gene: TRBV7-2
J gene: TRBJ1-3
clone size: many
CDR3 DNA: TGTGCCAGCAGCTTAGGCAGGGACGCTGGAAACACCATATATTTT
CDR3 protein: CASSLGRDAGNTIYF

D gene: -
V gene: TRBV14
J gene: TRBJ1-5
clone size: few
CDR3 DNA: TGTGCCAGCAGCCAAGGATCGGGAGGCAATCAGCCCCAGCATTTT
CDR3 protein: CASSQGSGGNQPQHF

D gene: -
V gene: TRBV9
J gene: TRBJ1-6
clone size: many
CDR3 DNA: TGTGCCAGCAGCGTAAGGCAGGGGTTTAATTCACCCCTCCACTTT
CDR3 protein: CASSVRQGFNSPLHF

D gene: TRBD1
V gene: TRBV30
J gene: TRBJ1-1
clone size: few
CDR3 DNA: TGTGCCTGGAGTAAGGGGGCTGAAACTGAAGCTTTCTTT
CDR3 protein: CAWSKGAETEAFF

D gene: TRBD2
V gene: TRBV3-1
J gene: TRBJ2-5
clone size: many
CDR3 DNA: TGTGCCAGCAGCCGTACCGGGGGGACGGGTCGGGAGACCCAGTACTTC
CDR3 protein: CASSRTGGTGRETQYF

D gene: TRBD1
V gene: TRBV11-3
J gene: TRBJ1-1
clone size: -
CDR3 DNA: TGTGCCGGCAGCTTACTACAGGGGCGAATATTGAACACTGAAGCTTTCTTT
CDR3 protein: CAGSLLQGRILNTEAFF

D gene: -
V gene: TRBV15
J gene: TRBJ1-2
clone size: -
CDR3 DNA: TGTGCCACCAGCAGAGATCGGGGGGCCGGTAACTATGGCTACACCTTC
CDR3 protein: CATSRDRGAGNYGYTF

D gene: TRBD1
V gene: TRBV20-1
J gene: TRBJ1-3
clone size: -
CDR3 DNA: TGCAGTGCAAAGGGACAGTCAGGAAACACCATATATTTT
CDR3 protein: CSAKGQSGNTIYF

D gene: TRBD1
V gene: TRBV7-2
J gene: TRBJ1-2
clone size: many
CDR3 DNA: TGTGCCAGCAGCCCCGCTGGGACAGGGAGGGTCGGCTACACCTTC
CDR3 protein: CASSPAGTGRVGYTF

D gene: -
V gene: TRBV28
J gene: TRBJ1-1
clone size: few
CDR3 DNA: TGTGCCAGCAGTACGGACGGAACTCGGAACGCTGAAGCTTTCTTT
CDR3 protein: CASSTDGTRNAEAFF

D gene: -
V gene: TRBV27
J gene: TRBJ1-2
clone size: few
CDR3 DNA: TGTGCCAGCCGACGGGGGTTTTTTAACTATGGCTACACCTTC
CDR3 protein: CASRRGFFNYGYTF

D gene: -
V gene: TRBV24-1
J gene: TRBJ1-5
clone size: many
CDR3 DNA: TGTGCCACCAGTGATTTGCACAGCAATCAGCCCCAGCATTTT
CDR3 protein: CATSDLHSNQPQHF

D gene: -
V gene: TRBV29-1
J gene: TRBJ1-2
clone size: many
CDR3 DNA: TGCAGCGTTGAATTTGCCTATGGCTACACCTTC
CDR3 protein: CSVEFAYGYTF

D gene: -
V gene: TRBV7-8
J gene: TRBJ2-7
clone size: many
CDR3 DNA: TGTGCCAGCAGCTACGAAGGGCTAAACGAGCAGTACTTC
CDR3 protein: CASSYEGLNEQYF

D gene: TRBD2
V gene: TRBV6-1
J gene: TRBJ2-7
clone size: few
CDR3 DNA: TGTGCCAGCAGTTACCAAGCGGGAGGATACGAGCAGTACTTC
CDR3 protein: CASSYQAGGYEQYF

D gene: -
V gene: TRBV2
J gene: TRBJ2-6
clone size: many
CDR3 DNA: TGTGCCAGCAAGCGCGCGGGTCCCCCCTCTGGGGCCAACGTCCTGACTTTC
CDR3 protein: CASKRAGPPSGANVLTF

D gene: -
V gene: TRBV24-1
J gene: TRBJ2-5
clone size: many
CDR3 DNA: TGTGCCACCAGTGATCCTTCTGCTTCCTGGGAGACCCAGTACTTC
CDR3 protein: CATSDPSASWETQYF

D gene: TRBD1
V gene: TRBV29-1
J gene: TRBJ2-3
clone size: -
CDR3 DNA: TGCAGCGTGGAGGGACAGGGGGCAAGGAGAGATACGCAGTATTTT
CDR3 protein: CSVEGQGARRDTQYF

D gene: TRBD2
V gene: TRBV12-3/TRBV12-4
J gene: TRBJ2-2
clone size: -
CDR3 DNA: TGTGCCAGCAGTTTCGGGACTAGCGGGAGGGCCGGCGGGGAGCTGTTTTTT
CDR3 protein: CASSFGTSGRAGGELFF

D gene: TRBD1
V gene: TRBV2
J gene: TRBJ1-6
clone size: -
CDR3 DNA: TGTGCCAGCAGTGAAGGGGGCAGGGGGCAACCCCTCCACTTT
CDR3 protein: CASSEGGRGQPLHF

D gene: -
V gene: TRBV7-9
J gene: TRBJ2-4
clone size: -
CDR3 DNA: TGTGCCAGCATTCCTCCGGGACATGGGGACATTCAGTACTTC
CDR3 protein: CASIPPGHGDIQYF

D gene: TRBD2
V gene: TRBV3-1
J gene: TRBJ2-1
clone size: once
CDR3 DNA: TGTGCCAGCAGCCAAGGGGGACTAGCGGGAGAAAATGAGCAGTTCTTC
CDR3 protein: CASSQGGLAGENEQFF

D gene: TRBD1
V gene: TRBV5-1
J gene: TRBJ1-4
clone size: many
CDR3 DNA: TGCGCCAGCAGTTTGGACAGGGTTGAAGAAAAACTGTTTTTT
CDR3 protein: CASSLDRVEEKLFF